Each of the 8 T cell receptor beta chains below was sequenced from the same sample in a study of CD8+ T cells in alopecia areata (dated by TCRdb to 2017 to 2018). The library was made by the immunoSEQ multiplex PCR assay. RNA was extracted from all samples and reverse transcribed into cDNA as template for TCR sequencing. TCRdb's version of the immuneACCESS table is confined to in-frame rearrangements and falls short of the full clone set. An unresolved V gene accounts for under half of the shortfall where checked; the remainder is of unknown origin. Within this sample are over 90,000 clones, with 45% to 60% of them counted one time only. The ten top clones hold around 8.8% of the sample. The sample taken for sequencing was CD4+ T cells sorted from blood. The receptors originated from a human donor in good health.

Here the CDR3 DNA reads TGTGCCAGCAGATCTACAGGGCAGGGGTACGAGCAGTACTTC. Translation: CASRSTGQGYEQYF. The genes are TRBV6-5 and TRBJ2-7; TRBD1 might be the D (6 bases). This CDR3 has 14 residues. Germline-derived CDR1 and CDR2 are MNHEY and SVGAGI. V lost 6 bases and J lost 4, with 16 bases in between.

In this sample, this clone turned up many times. This chain links TRBV18 with TRBJ2-7, with TRBD2 matching 12 bases. V shed 2 bases, J shed 1 base, and the junction held 0 bases outside the gene matches. There are 15 residues in the CDR3. CDR1 and CDR2 from the germline V gene are KGHSH and LQKENI. Written as DNA, the CDR3 is TGTGCCAGCTCACCAACTAGCGGGGGGTCCTACGAGCAGTACTTC. Protein: CASSPTSGGSYEQYF.

This clone was picked up a small number of times. The chain has TRBV30 and TRBJ1-4; unclear D gene. The CDR3 runs to 13 residues. The V and J ends lost 1 base and 7 bases respectively, with 10 bases between them. CDR1 and CDR2 from the germline V gene are GTSNPN and SVGIG (reference sequence). The CDR3 nucleotides are TGTGCCTGGAGTGCTCAAAGGCGTGAAAAACTGTTTTTT. As protein: CAWSAQRREKLFF.

The rearrangement joins TRBV2 to TRBJ2-5; possibly TRBD1 or TRBD2 for D (5 bases each). CDR3 length: 15 residues. Germline V gene data show CDR1 as SNHLY and CDR2 as FYNNEI. Trimming took 1 base from V and 2 from J, leaving 11 bases between them. CDR3 loop: CASSEGGNRQETQYF. In nucleotides, the CDR3 is TGTGCCAGCAGTGAAGGGGGGAATCGGCAAGAGACCCAGTACTTC.

The chain uses TRBV25-1 and TRBJ2-7; D remains unclear. V was pared by 3 bases and J by 0 bases, with 18 bases between. This CDR3 has 17 amino acids. In germline, CDR1 is MGHDK, CDR2 SYGVNS. This CDR3 is CASSEGSRGINSYEQYF. DNA of the CDR3: TGTGCCAGCAGTGAGGGCAGCAGAGGAATCAACTCCTACGAGCAGTACTTC.

The chain couples TRBV30 to TRBJ2-5, with 7 bases aligning to TRBD1. Looked up from germline, CDR1 is GTSNPN and CDR2 is SVGIG (reference sequence). With 4 bases clipped from V and 5 bases from J, the junction kept 13 bases outside the gene matches. The CDR3 is made up of 15 amino acids. Written as DNA, the CDR3 is TGTGCCTGGACAAAGACAGGGCTTGTGGGGGAGACCCAGTACTTC. Its translation: CAWTKTGLVGETQYF.

J is TRBJ2-7 and V is TRBV29-1; D remains unclear. The V end was cut by 6 bases, the J end by 0 bases, with 6 bases between. Germline CDR1 SQVTM, CDR2 ANQGSEA. The CDR3 is 11 residues long. DNA for the CDR3: TGCAGCGTAAAAGTCTCCTACGAGCAGTACTTC. This gives the protein CSVKVSYEQYF.

The chain uses TRBV4-3 and TRBJ1-6; D gene ambiguous. From germline, CDR1 is LGHNA and CDR2 YSLEER. This CDR3 has 14 amino acids. Trimming took off 0 bases at V and 10 bases at J, with 10 bases between the two ends. CDR3 sequence (DNA): TGCGCCAGCAGCCAAGAGCCCCACCTCTCACCCCTCCACTTT. Its translation: CASSQEPHLSPLHF.